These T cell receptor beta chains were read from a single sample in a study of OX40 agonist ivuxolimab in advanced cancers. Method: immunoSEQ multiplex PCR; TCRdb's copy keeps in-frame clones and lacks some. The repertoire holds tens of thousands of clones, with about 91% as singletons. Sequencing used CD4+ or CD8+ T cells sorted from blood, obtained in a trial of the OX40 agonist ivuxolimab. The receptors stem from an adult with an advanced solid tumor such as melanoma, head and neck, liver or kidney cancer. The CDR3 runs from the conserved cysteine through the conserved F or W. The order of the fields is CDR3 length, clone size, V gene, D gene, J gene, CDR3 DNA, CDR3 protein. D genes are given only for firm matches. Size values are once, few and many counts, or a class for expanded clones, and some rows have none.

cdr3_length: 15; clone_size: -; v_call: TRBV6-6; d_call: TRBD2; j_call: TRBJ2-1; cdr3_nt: TGTGCCAGCAGTCTCGGGAGGCCCCCCTACAATGAGCAGTTCTTC; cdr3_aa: CASSLGRPPYNEQFF
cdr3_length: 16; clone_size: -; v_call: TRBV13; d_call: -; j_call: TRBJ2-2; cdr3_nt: TGTGCCAGCAGCTTTCACGGGCAGCTTAACACCGGGGAGCTGTTTTTT; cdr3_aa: CASSFHGQLNTGELFF
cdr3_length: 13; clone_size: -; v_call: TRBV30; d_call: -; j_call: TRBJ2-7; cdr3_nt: TGTGCCTGGAGGTCCCGGGACGGCTACGAGCAGTACTTC; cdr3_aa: CAWRSRDGYEQYF
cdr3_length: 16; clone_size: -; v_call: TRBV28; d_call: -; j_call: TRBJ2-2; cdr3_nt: TGTGCCAGCAGTCCCTCCGGGACTCCAAACACCGGGGAGCTGTTTTTT; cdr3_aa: CASSPSGTPNTGELFF
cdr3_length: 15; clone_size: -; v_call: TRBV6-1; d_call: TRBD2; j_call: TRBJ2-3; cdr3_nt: TGTGCCAGCAGTGAAGGGGGCGGGGGTACAGATACGCAGTATTTT; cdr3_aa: CASSEGGGGTDTQYF
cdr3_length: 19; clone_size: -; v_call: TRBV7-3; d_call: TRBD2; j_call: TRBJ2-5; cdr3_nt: TGTGCCAGCAGCCCCGGACTAGCGGGAGGGCCCGGACTTGAAGAGACCCAGTACTTC; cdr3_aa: CASSPGLAGGPGLEETQYF
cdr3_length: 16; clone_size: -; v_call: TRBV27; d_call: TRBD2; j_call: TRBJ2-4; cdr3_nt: TGTGCCAGCAGTTTAGGTAGCGGGAGCGCCAAAAACATTCAGTACTTC; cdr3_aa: CASSLGSGSAKNIQYF
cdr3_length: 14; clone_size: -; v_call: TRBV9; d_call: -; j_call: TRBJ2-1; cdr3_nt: TGTGCCAGCACACCTGCCAGCTCCTACAATGAGCAGTTCTTC; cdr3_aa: CASTPASSYNEQFF
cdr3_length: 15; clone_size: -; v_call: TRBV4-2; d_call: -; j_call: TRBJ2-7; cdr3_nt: TGTGCCAGCAGCCAACCGTTTGGGACCATCTACGAGCAGTACTTC; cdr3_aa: CASSQPFGTIYEQYF
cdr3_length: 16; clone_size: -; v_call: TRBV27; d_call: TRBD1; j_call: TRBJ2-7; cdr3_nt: TGTGCCAGCAGTGTCAGGCTCGGACAGGGTCCGGGCGAGCAGTACTTC; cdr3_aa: CASSVRLGQGPGEQYF
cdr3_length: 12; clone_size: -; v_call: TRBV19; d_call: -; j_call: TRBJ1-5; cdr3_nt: TGTGCCAGCGGTTATAGCAATCAGCCCCAGCATTTT; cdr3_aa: CASGYSNQPQHF
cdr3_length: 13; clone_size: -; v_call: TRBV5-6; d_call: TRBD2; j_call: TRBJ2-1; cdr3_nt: TGTGCCAGCAGCGACCGACTAGCGGGAGACCAGTTCTTC; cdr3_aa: CASSDRLAGDQFF
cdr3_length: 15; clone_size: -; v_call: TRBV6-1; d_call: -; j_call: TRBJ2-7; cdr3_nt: TGTGCCAGCAGTGAAGCGACGGGCTTTTCCTACGAGCAGTACTTC; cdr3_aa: CASSEATGFSYEQYF
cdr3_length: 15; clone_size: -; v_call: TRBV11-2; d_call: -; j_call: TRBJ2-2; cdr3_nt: TGTGCCAGCAGCTTTCGGGCGAGTGGCACCGGGGAGCTGTTTTTT; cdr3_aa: CASSFRASGTGELFF
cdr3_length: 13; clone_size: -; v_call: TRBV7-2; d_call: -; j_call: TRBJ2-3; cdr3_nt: TGTGCCAGCACGGGCGGTAACACAGATACGCAGTATTTT; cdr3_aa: CASTGGNTDTQYF
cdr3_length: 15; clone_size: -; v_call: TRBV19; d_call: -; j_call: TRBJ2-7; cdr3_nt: TGTGCCAGTAGTATCGGGACACTAGTTTCCTACGAGCAGTACTTC; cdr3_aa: CASSIGTLVSYEQYF
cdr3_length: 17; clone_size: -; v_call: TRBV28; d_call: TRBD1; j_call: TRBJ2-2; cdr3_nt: TGTGCCAGCAGTTTTTTTAGCGGACAGGGTTTGACCGGGGAGCTGTTTTTT; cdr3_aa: CASSFFSGQGLTGELFF
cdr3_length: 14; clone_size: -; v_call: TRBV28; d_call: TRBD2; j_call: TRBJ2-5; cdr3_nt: TGTGCCAGCTCGAAGCGGGAGGTAGAAGAGACCCAGTACTTC; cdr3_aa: CASSKREVEETQYF
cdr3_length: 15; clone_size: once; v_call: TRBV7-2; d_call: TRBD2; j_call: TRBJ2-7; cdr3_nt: TGTGCCAGCAGCTTAGAACCTAGCGGGACGGGTGAGCAGTACTTC; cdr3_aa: CASSLEPSGTGEQYF
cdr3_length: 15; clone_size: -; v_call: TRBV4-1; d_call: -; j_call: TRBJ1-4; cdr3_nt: TGCGCCAGCAGCCAAGGGAGGGGAAGGGATGAAAAACTGTTTTTT; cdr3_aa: CASSQGRGRDEKLFF
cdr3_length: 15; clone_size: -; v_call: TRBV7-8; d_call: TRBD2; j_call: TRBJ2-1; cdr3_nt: TGTGCCAGCAGTTCCGGGACTAGTAATTCCGATGAGCAGTTCTTC; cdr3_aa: CASSSGTSNSDEQFF
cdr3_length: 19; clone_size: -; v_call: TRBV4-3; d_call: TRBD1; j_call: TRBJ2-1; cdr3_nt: TGCGCCAGCAGCCAGGCCGGGACAGGGGGTATTAGTTTCTACAATGAGCAGTTCTTC; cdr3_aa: CASSQAGTGGISFYNEQFF
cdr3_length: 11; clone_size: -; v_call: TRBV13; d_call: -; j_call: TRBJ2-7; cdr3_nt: TGTGCCAGCGGCACATCTTACGAGCAGTACTTC; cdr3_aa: CASGTSYEQYF
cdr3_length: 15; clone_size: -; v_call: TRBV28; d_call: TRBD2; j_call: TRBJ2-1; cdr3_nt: TGTGCCAGCAGTGCGCTTGAGCGGGAGTGGAATGAGCAGTTCTTC; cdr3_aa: CASSALEREWNEQFF
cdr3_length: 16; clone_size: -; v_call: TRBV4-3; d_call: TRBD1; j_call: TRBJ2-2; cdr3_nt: TGCGCCAGCAGTCCGCCGACAGGGGGCATCACCGGGGAGCTGTTTTTT; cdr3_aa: CASSPPTGGITGELFF
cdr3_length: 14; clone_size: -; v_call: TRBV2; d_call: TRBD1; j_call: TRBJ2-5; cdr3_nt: TGTGCCAGCAGTGTAGACAGGGCGGAAGAGACCCAGTACTTC; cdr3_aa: CASSVDRAEETQYF
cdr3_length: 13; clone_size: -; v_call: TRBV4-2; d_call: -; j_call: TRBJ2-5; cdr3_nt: TGTGCCAGCAGCCCGGGCGGGGTGGAGACCCAGTACTTC; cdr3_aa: CASSPGGVETQYF
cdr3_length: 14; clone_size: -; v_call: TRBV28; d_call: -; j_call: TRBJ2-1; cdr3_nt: TGTGCCAGCAGTTTAGGTAGCGAGAGGACTGAGCAGTTCTTC; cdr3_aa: CASSLGSERTEQFF
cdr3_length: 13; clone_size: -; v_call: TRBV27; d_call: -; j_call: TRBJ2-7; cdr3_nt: TGTGCCAGCAGTTCGAGACTCGGCTACGAGCAGTACTTC; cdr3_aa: CASSSRLGYEQYF
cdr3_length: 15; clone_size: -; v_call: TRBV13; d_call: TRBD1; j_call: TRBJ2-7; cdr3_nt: TGTGCCAGCAGCTTGGGACAGGGGAGCCCCTACGAGCAGTACTTC; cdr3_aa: CASSLGQGSPYEQYF
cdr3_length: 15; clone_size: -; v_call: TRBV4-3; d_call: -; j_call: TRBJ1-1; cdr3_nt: TGCGCCAGCAGCCACGGAGAGAAGGGGCTCACTGAAGCTTTCTTT; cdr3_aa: CASSHGEKGLTEAFF
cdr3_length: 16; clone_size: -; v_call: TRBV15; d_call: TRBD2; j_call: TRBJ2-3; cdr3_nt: TGTGCCACCAGCAGAGGGCTAGCGGGCCGCACAGATACGCAGTATTTT; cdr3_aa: CATSRGLAGRTDTQYF
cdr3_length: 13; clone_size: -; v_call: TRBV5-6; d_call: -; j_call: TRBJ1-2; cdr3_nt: TGTGCCAGCAGCTCCGTGGACAGCTATGGCTACACCTTC; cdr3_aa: CASSSVDSYGYTF
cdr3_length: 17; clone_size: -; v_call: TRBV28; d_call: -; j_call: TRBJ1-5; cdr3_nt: TGTGCCAGCAGTTCATTTCCCGATCCGCCTATCAATCAGCCCCAGCATTTT; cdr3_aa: CASSSFPDPPINQPQHF
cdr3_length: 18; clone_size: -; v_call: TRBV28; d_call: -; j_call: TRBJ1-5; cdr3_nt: TGTGCCAGCAGTTCCCGTTGGAGGGGTGCATTCGGCAATCAGCCCCAGCATTTT; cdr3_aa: CASSSRWRGAFGNQPQHF
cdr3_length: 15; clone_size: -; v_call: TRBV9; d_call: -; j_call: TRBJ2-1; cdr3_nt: TGTGCCAGCAGCGTAGGCCTAGCGCCCAGCTATGAGCAGTTCTTC; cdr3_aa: CASSVGLAPSYEQFF
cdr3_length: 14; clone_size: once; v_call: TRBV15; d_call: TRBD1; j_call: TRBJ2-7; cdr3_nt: TGTGCCACCAGCAGTTCGGACAGGTCCTACGAGCAGTACTTC; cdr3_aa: CATSSSDRSYEQYF
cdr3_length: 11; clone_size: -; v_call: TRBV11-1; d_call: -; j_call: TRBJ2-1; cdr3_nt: TGTGCCAGCAGAAAGGACAATGAGCAGTTCTTC; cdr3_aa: CASRKDNEQFF
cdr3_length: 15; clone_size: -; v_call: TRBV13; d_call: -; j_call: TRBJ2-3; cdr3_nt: TGTGCCAGCAGCCTAAGGACGGGAGGCACAGATACGCAGTATTTT; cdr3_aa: CASSLRTGGTDTQYF
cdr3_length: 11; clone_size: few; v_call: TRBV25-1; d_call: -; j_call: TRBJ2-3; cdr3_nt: TGTGCCAGCAGTTTAAGGGATACGCAGTATTTT; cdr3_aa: CASSLRDTQYF
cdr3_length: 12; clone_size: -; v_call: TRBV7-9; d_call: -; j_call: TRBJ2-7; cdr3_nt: TGTGCCAGCAGCCTCGTGACGGGGGAGCAGTACTTC; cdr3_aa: CASSLVTGEQYF
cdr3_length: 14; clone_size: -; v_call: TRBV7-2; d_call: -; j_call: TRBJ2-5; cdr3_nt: TGTGCCAGCAGCTTAGGAGGGTTGAGGGAGACCCAGTACTTC; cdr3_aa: CASSLGGLRETQYF
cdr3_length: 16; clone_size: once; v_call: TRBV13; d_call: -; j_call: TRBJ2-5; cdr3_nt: TGTGCCAGCAGCGCCACAGGGAAAGTGGGCCAAGAGACCCAGTACTTC; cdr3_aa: CASSATGKVGQETQYF